Listed below are T cell receptor beta chains from one sample, sequenced in a study of OX40 agonist ivuxolimab in advanced cancers. Data came from immunoSEQ multiplex PCR; TCRdb stores just in-frame clones and leaves some out. The sample carries tens of thousands of clones, 84% recorded once. The specimen was CD4+ or CD8+ T cells sorted from blood, collected in a trial of the OX40 agonist ivuxolimab. The receptors derive from an adult with an advanced solid tumor such as melanoma, head and neck, liver or kidney cancer. Both conserved end residues are trimmed from each CDR3.

TRBV6-6,TRBJ2-7,ASSADRGGQY
TRBV12-5,TRBJ2-1,ASGSQTSGGSYNEQF
TRBV10-3,TRBJ1-1,AISGQGTNAEAF
TRBV5-4,TRBJ2-3,ASSLATGGNVDTQY
TRBV5-1,TRBJ2-7,ASSDQGGSSYEQY
TRBV28,TRBJ2-7,ASSFGGVGPYEQY
TRBV7-3,TRBJ2-1,ASSPATGQFNEQF
TRBV5-6,TRBJ1-1,ASSRDRGEAEAF
TRBV28,TRBJ2-7,ASSLAQDVTYEQY
TRBV14,TRBJ1-4,ASSQTGSGEKLF